These T cell receptor beta chains were read from a single sample in a study of identical twins. In TCRdb, the 5' RACE reads were re-called with MiXCR into one record per CDR3 protein. The table includes over 600,000 distinct CDR3 sequences, 21% detected once. The sample was also reused in another study, on T cells expressing NK-cell markers.

Sequencing was done on a sample of PBMCs. The receptors come from a woman aged 18 to 35 in good health. The conserved cysteine and the conserved F or W are not part of the CDR3 here. Clone size, where shown, is once, few, many, or a class for clones that have expanded.

abundance	v_gene	CDR3aa
-	TRBV25-1	ASSEVAIHEQY
few	TRBV9	ASSVGVGYRETQY
few	TRBV20-1	SARDQRGDQYEQY
-	TRBV5-1	ASSWDRRQETQY
-	TRBV29-1	SAKGTDTQY
few	TRBV9	ASSGGEINNEKLF
many	TRBV12-3/TRBV12-4	ASSLYRYEQY
many	TRBV7-9	ASSPANSGAYNEQF
-	TRBV7-4	ASSLGAGRRLNTEAF
-	TRBV3-1	ASSPTGRTDEQY
-	TRBV12-5	ASGLVLGSRNEQF
-	TRBV7-8	ASSLAFRVWSDDTEAF
many	TRBV6-1	ASSERVGQPQH
few	TRBV4-2	ASSQYTDRTGGTEAF
-	TRBV7-2	ASSLAAGVEQF
-	TRBV19	ASSIGSGDEKLF
-	TRBV29-1	SVRQGPNQPQH
few	TRBV12-3/TRBV12-4	ASTWTGNTEAF
many	TRBV9	ASSVGTSGRSGYNEQF
-	TRBV5-1	ASSLVGDREAF
many	TRBV20-1	SAGTSGVADTQY
few	TRBV20-1	SAVTNSQETQY
-	TRBV7-2	ASSLGGHRTQY
-	TRBV3-1	ASYENTGELF
few	TRBV20-1	SGSSGGSGYT
-	TRBV7-2	ASSLAWRRSYNEQF
-	TRBV5-1	ASTSLIAGGPGAQY
few	TRBV10-3	AIMAAGRYTEAF
few	TRBV7-9	ASSLGVRLARQF
few	TRBV6-5	ASSSSSEIFNEQF
-	TRBV12-3/TRBV12-4	ASSFVTNPGANVLT
few	TRBV6-5	ASSYAQGGTEAF
few	TRBV15	ATSVGLAGNEQF
-	TRBV7-2	ASSLKGNEAF
-	TRBV20-1	SPGGLETQY
-	TRBV12-3/TRBV12-4	ASSLQGHGYT
many	TRBV12-3/TRBV12-4	ASSPREDYGYT
many	TRBV19	ASNIAGYRDTQY
-	TRBV5-1	ASSLSVQARFSYEQY
-	TRBV20-1	SARDRTSSYEQY
-	TRBV4-3	ASSHERPGSYNEQF
few	TRBV7-2	ASSLRFDRGADTQY
-	TRBV5-1	ASSLEGGDRTQY
few	TRBV5-1	ASSFKPLTVEETQY
-	TRBV5-1	ASSLVERASGLYNEQF
few	TRBV5-1	ASSLVAHEETQY
-	TRBV7-2	ASSFRRGNPYNEQF
-	TRBV7-9	ASSLRGRAEDEQF
-	TRBV7-6	ASSPSAGSYGYT
many	TRBV7-8	ASSSGPTRSN
few	TRBV19	ASSRTSTYNEQF
few	TRBV5-5	ASSSQGSAGELF
few	TRBV12-3/TRBV12-4	AISRSSYNEQF
few	TRBV5-1	ASSLGRSSTDTQY
-	TRBV25-1	ASSETYRGTEAF